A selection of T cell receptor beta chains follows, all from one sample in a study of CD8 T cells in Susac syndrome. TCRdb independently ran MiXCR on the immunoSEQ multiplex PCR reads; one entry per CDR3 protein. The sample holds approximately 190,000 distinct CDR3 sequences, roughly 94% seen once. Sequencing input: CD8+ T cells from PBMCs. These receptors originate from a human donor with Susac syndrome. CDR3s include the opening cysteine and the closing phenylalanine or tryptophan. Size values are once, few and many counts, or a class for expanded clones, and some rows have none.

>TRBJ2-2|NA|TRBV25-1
CASSGGQGRTGELFF
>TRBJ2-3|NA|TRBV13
CASSLKTSGTSTDTQYF
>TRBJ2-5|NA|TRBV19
CASSIGGAGVQETQYF
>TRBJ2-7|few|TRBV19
CASSSGSGSYEQYF
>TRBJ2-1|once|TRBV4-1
CASSQDPRVGPEQFF
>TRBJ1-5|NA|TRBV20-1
CSARDRTGSNQPQHF
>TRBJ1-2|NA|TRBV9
CASSETTGEEDYGYTF
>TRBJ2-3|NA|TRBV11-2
CASSLDPRADTQYF
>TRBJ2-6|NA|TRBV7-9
CASSLYDSSGANVLTF
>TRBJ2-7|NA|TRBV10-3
CAISEPQRGYEQYF
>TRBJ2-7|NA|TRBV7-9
CASSFSGRGFYEQYF
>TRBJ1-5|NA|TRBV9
CASSPGQGATQPQHF
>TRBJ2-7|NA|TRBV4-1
CASSQEPGGRYEQYF
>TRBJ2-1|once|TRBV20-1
CSPRGRETYNEQFF
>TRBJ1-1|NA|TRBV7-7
CASSLALGAQAFF
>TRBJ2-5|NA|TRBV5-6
CASSQDRGPVEETQYF
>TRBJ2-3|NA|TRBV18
CASSQMPISSTDTQYF
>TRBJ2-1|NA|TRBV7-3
CASSLNPSGGNHNEQFF
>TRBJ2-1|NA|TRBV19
CASSIQGQGEYNEQFF
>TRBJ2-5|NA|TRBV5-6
CASSHPEETQYF
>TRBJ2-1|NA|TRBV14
CASSPIQGAGNEQFF
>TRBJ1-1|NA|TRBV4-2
CASSQVAGDTEAFF